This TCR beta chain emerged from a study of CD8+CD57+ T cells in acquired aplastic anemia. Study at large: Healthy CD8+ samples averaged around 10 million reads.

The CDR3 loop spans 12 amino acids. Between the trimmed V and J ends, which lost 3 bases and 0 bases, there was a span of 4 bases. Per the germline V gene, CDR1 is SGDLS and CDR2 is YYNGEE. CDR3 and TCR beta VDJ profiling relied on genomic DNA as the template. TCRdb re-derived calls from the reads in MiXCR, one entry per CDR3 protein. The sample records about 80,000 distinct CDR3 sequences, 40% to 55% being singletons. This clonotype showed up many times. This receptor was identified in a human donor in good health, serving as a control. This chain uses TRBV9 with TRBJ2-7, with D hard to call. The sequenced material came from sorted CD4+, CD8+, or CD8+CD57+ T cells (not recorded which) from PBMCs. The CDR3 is CASSADSYEQYF. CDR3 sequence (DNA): TGTGCCAGCAGCGCCGACTCCTACGAGCAGTACTTC.